This T cell receptor beta chain is drawn from a study of T cell repertoires in cytomegalovirus infection. Study results and caveats: HLA-C-restricted, CMV-specific TCR beta clonotypes were dominant ex vivo.

One entry per CDR3 protein results from TCRdb running MiXCR on the reads. Here the sample spans 110,000 to 150,000 distinct CDR3 sequences, 32% being singletons. In regard to this clonotype: The antigen remains unidentified.

With 3 bases removed from V and 5 bases from J, the gap between germline ends came to 8 bases. The CDR3 is 13 amino acids. The sample in question was CD8+ T cells from cultured PBMCs, obtained from culture after CMV antigen stimulation. This chain uses TRBV12-3 or TRBV12-4 with TRBJ2-1, with D possibly TRBD2 on 6 matching bases. This receptor was identified in a human donor in good health (CMV status not recorded). Some clones in this sample may be carry-over from other donors' samples. Here the CDR3 DNA reads TGTGCCAGCAGTTTGGACTACAACAATGAGCAGTTCTTC. Its translation: CASSLDYNNEQFF.